This TCR beta chain appears in the sequencing data of a study of blood T cell repertoires in COVID-19. Patients of the Seattle cohort, enrolled during active infection, were followed longitudinally. Germline CDR1 and CDR2: SNHLY and FYNNEI. Trimming removed 7 bases at V and 2 bases at J, with 9 bases between. The CDR3 covers 14 residues. Authors' analysis steps: How many nucleated cells were present was estimated from reference gene primer amplification. Sequencing used immunoSEQ multiplex PCR; TCRdb keeps in-frame clones, though not all of them. V and J calls and clone size come straight from that table; D and trimming were deduced from the DNA. Of approximately 180,000 clones listed, about 83% were seen once; the top ten hold roughly 18%.

Material for sequencing was peripheral blood. The receptor comes from a person between 65 and 79 years old with COVID-19, enrolled during active disease. The gene calls are TRBV2 and TRBJ2-6; maybe TRBD2 (5 bases). The CDR3 sequence: CASTISAGANVLTF. The CDR3 region has the DNA TGTGCCAGCACTATTAGCGCTGGGGCCAACGTCCTGACTTTC. Full variable domain (missing parts from reference TRBV2 and TRBJ2-6): EPEVTQTPSHQVTQMGQEVILRCVPISNHLYFYWYRQILGQKVEFLVSFYNNEISEKSEIFDDQFSVERPDGSNFTLKIRSTKLEDSAMYFCASTISAGANVLTFGAGSRLTVL.